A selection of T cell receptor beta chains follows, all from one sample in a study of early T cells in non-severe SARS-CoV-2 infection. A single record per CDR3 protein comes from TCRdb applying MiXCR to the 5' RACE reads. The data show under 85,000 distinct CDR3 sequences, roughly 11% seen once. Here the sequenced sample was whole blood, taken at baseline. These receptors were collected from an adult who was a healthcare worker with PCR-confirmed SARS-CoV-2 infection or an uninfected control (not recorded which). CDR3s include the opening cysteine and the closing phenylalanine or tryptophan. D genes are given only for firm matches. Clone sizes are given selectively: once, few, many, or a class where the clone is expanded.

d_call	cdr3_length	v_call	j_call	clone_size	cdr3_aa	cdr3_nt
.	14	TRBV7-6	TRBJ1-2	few	CASSLGEGTRGYTF	TGTGCCAGCAGCTTAGGAGAGGGGACTAGAGGCTACACCTTC
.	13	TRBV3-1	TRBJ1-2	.	CASSQVRNYGYTF	TGTGCCAGCAGCCAAGTCCGCAACTATGGCTACACCTTC
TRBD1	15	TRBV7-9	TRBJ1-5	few	CASSPDRVGNQPQHF	TGTGCCAGCAGCCCCGACAGGGTTGGCAATCAGCCCCAGCATTTT
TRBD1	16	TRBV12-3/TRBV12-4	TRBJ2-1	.	CASTGNTGGSYNEQFF	TGTGCCAGCACCGGTAACACAGGGGGGTCCTACAATGAGCAGTTCTTC
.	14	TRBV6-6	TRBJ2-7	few	CASSSGRVFREQYF	TGTGCCAGCAGTTCCGGACGGGTATTTCGGGAGCAGTACTTC
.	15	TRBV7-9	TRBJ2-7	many	CASSLDRVRGYEQYF	TGTGCCAGCAGCTTAGACAGGGTCAGAGGCTACGAGCAGTACTTC
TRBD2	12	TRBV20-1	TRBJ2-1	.	CSARSGVGEQFF	TGCAGTGCTAGAAGCGGGGTGGGTGAGCAGTTCTTC
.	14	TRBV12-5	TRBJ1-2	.	CASGFIERHYGYTF	TGTGCTAGTGGTTTCATAGAGAGGCACTATGGCTACACCTTC
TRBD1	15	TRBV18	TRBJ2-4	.	CASSLSRTGGNIQYF	TGTGCCAGCTCACTCTCGAGGACAGGGGGAAACATTCAGTACTTC
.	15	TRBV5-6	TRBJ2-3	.	CASSLGGLGTDTQYF	TGTGCCAGCAGCTTGGGGGGACTGGGCACAGATACGCAGTATTTT
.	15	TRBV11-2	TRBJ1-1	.	CASSRRRGAGTEAFF	TGTGCCAGCAGCCGACGAAGGGGCGCGGGCACTGAAGCTTTCTTT
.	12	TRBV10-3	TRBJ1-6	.	CAISDTNSPLHF	TGTGCCATCAGCGACACGAATTCACCCCTCCACTTT
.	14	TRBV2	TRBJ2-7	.	CASQSDSSSYEQYF	TGTGCCAGCCAGTCAGACAGTAGCTCCTACGAGCAGTACTTC